These T cell receptor beta chains were read from a single sample in a study of blood T cell repertoires in COVID-19. TCRdb keeps only in-frame clones here, not all; method: immunoSEQ multiplex PCR. The repertoire holds 350,000 to 450,000 clones, with roughly 90% as singletons. Input material: peripheral blood. The receptors were sampled from a man aged 35-49 years with acute or convalescent COVID-19. Each CDR3 is given with its conserved first and last residue. A D gene is named only where the DNA matches it firmly. Clone size, where shown, is once, few, many, or a class for clones that have expanded.

clone size | J gene | D gene | V gene | CDR3 protein | CDR3 DNA
- | TRBJ1-3 | - | TRBV30 | CAWSMSSGNTIYF | TGTGCCTGGAGTATGAGCTCTGGAAACACCATATATTTT
- | TRBJ1-1 | - | TRBV6-5 | CASSYSAVTEAFF | TGTGCCAGCAGTTACTCGGCGGTCACTGAAGCTTTCTTT
- | TRBJ2-6 | TRBD1 | TRBV7-2 | CASSREGAGANVLTF | TGTGCCAGCAGCCGCGAGGGGGCCGGGGCCAACGTCCTGACTTTC
- | TRBJ1-1 | TRBD1 | TRBV7-9 | CASSRRTGHTEAFF | TGTGCCAGCAGTCGGAGGACAGGCCACACTGAAGCTTTCTTT
- | TRBJ2-1 | - | TRBV7-3 | CASSLEGNTYNEQFF | TGTGCCAGCAGCTTAGAGGGCAACACCTACAATGAGCAGTTCTTC
- | TRBJ1-1 | - | TRBV6-5 | CASSFHPGTEAFF | TGTGCCAGCAGTTTCCACCCAGGGACTGAAGCTTTCTTT
- | TRBJ1-1 | TRBD1 | TRBV27 | CASSRQGARPEAFF | TGTGCCAGCAGTCGACAGGGGGCGCGACCTGAAGCTTTCTTT
- | TRBJ2-7 | - | TRBV29-1 | CSVVPPGYEQYF | TGCAGCGTTGTTCCCCCAGGCTACGAGCAGTACTTC
- | TRBJ2-3 | TRBD2 | TRBV28 | CASSLSGAGGSSVEQYF | TGTGCCAGCAGTTTGTCAGGGGCGGGAGGAAGTTCTGTAGAGCAGTATTTT
- | TRBJ1-2 | - | TRBV5-1 | CASSLDRANYGYTF | TGCGCCAGCAGCTTGGACAGGGCTAACTATGGCTACACCTTC
- | TRBJ2-1 | - | TRBV19 | CASSIDGRRPPFF | TGTGCCAGTAGTATAGATGGGCGACGGCCCCCGTTCTTC
- | TRBJ2-1 | TRBD1 | TRBV2 | CATGQSSYNEQFF | TGTGCCACGGGACAGAGCTCCTACAATGAGCAGTTCTTC
- | TRBJ2-6 | - | TRBV6-1 | CASSEGYSSGANVLTF | TGTGCCAGCAGTGAAGGGTACAGTTCTGGGGCCAACGTCCTGACTTTC
few | TRBJ1-2 | TRBD1 | TRBV27 | CASSGRTGGAMGYGYTF | TGTGCCAGCAGTGGCCGGACAGGGGGCGCAATGGGATATGGCTACACCTTC
- | TRBJ2-3 | TRBD2 | TRBV6-6 | CASSQLPPSGRLPNTQYF | TGTGCCAGCAGTCAACTCCCCCCGAGCGGGAGACTCCCAAATACGCAGTATTTT
- | TRBJ2-1 | - | TRBV7-7 | CASSKSRGPPYNEQFF | TGTGCTAGCAGCAAGAGTCGAGGGCCCCCCTACAATGAGCAGTTCTTC
- | TRBJ2-7 | - | TRBV11-2 | CASSSVTGSSYEQYF | TGTGCCAGCAGCTCAGTAACAGGGAGCTCCTACGAGCAGTACTTC
- | TRBJ1-5 | - | TRBV7-3 | CASSLSGVGQPQHF | TGTGCCAGCAGCTTATCAGGGGTAGGACAGCCCCAGCATTTT
- | TRBJ2-3 | TRBD2 | TRBV27 | CASSLSRLAGDTDTQYF | TGTGCCAGCAGTTTATCGAGGCTAGCGGGAGATACAGATACGCAGTATTTT
- | TRBJ1-6 | TRBD1 | TRBV4-1 | CASSPRQGGSPLHF | TGCGCCAGCAGCCCTCGACAGGGAGGTTCACCCCTCCACTTT
- | TRBJ1-2 | TRBD1 | TRBV4-2 | CASSQARQGGRDGYTF | TGTGCCAGCAGCCAAGCCCGACAGGGAGGTCGCGATGGCTACACCTTC
- | TRBJ1-2 | TRBD1 | TRBV4-2 | CASSQELGGLNYGYTF | TGTGCCAGCAGCCAAGAATTAGGGGGCCTAAACTATGGCTACACCTTC
- | TRBJ1-1 | - | TRBV3-1/TRBV3-2 | CASSHGGGWEAFF | TGTGCCAGCAGCCACGGGGGGGGCTGGGAGGCTTTCTTT
- | TRBJ2-3 | TRBD1 | TRBV28 | CASSRDSVTDTQYF | TGTGCCAGCAGCCGGGACAGCGTCACAGATACGCAGTATTTT
- | TRBJ1-1 | TRBD1 | TRBV19 | CASNYRGSTEAFF | TGTGCCAGTAACTACAGGGGAAGCACTGAAGCTTTCTTT
- | TRBJ2-2 | TRBD1 | TRBV19 | CASSIGTGSTGELFF | TGTGCCAGTAGTATAGGGACAGGGTCCACCGGGGAGCTGTTTTTT
- | TRBJ2-7 | TRBD2 | TRBV28 | CASSFIRGGRDEQYF | TGTGCCAGCAGTTTCATCCGGGGCGGGAGAGACGAGCAGTACTTC
few | TRBJ2-1 | TRBD2 | TRBV15 | CATSRRTSIHEQFF | TGTGCCACCAGCCGCAGGACTAGCATCCATGAGCAGTTCTTC
- | TRBJ1-3 | - | TRBV29-1 | CSVVGGSGNTIYF | TGCAGCGTTGTGGGGGGGTCCGGAAACACCATATATTTT
once | TRBJ2-5 | TRBD2 | TRBV14 | CASSPVAGGQETQYF | TGTGCCAGCAGCCCCGTAGCGGGGGGACAAGAGACCCAGTACTTC
- | TRBJ2-1 | - | TRBV7-8 | CASSLRSTVSHNEQFF | TGTGCCAGCAGCTTACGTAGCACGGTTTCCCACAATGAGCAGTTCTTC
- | TRBJ2-7 | - | TRBV5-1 | CASSPTALTYEQYF | TGCGCCAGCAGCCCGACAGCGCTAACCTACGAGCAGTACTTC
once | TRBJ1-3 | - | TRBV7-6 | CASSLAKYGGSGNTIYF | TGTGCCAGCAGCTTAGCGAAATACGGAGGCTCTGGAAACACCATATATTTT
- | TRBJ2-7 | - | TRBV13 | CASSLSSNTYEQYF | TGTGCCAGCAGCTTATCGAGTAATACCTACGAGCAGTACTTC
- | TRBJ1-6 | - | TRBV28 | CASRSNSPLHF | TGTGCCAGCAGGTCAAATTCACCCCTCCACTTT
- | TRBJ1-2 | TRBD1 | TRBV12-5 | CASGLVAKGASYTF | TGTGCTAGTGGTTTGGTAGCGAAGGGGGCTAGCTACACCTTC
- | TRBJ1-1 | - | TRBV29-1 | CSVRAQANTEAFF | TGCAGCGTCAGAGCACAGGCGAACACTGAAGCTTTCTTT
- | TRBJ2-1 | TRBD2 | TRBV27 | CASSPAGVRHNEQFF | TGTGCCAGCAGTCCAGCGGGAGTCCGCCACAATGAGCAGTTCTTC
- | TRBJ1-1 | - | TRBV27 | CASSLGGMRLEAFF | TGTGCCAGCAGTTTAGGAGGGATGAGACTAGAAGCTTTCTTT
- | TRBJ2-7 | TRBD2 | TRBV6-2/TRBV6-3 | CASSYVTSGIYEQYF | TGTGCCAGCAGTTACGTGACTAGCGGGATCTACGAGCAGTACTTC
- | TRBJ2-3 | TRBD1 | TRBV19 | CASSPYRGPVGTDTQYF | TGTGCCAGCTCACCATACAGGGGGCCGGTGGGCACAGATACGCAGTATTTT
- | TRBJ2-5 | TRBD2 | TRBV9 | CASSTNPGTRTATQYF | TGTGCCAGCAGCACCAACCCCGGGACTAGGACCGCGACCCAGTACTTC
- | TRBJ1-6 | TRBD1 | TRBV5-4 | CASSPRDRINSPLHF | TGTGCCAGCAGCCCCCGGGACAGGATTAATTCACCCCTCCACTTT
once | TRBJ2-5 | TRBD2 | TRBV28 | CASRPRGGTSGGETQYF | TGTGCCAGCAGACCTAGAGGGGGGACTAGCGGGGGAGAGACCCAGTACTTC
- | TRBJ2-7 | TRBD1 | TRBV24-1 | CATSDHKQGVNYEQYF | TGTGCCACCAGTGATCATAAACAGGGGGTGAACTACGAGCAGTACTTC
- | TRBJ2-1 | - | TRBV5-1 | CASSLVGVNTYNEQFF | TGCGCCAGCAGCTTGGTAGGGGTAAATACCTACAATGAGCAGTTCTTC
once | TRBJ1-1 | - | TRBV5-1 | CASSWFLWSPENRLNTEAFF | TGCGCCAGCAGCTGGTTTTTGTGGAGCCCAGAAAACAGGCTTAACACTGAAGCTTTCTTT
- | TRBJ2-4 | TRBD2 | TRBV12-5 | CASGFRNFTGPRTSGSNIQYF | TGTGCTAGTGGTTTCCGAAATTTCACCGGTCCCCGGACTAGCGGGAGCAACATTCAGTACTTC
- | TRBJ1-1 | - | TRBV12-3/TRBV12-4 | CASTQGGVAFF | TGTGCCAGCACCCAAGGAGGGGTAGCTTTCTTT
once | TRBJ1-2 | TRBD1 | TRBV19 | CASMGQVYGYTF | TGTGCCAGTATGGGACAGGTTTATGGCTACACCTTC
- | TRBJ1-2 | TRBD1 | TRBV11-2 | CASSPGTGRVNYGYTF | TGTGCCAGCAGCCCAGGGACAGGGAGGGTTAACTATGGCTACACCTTC
- | TRBJ2-7 | TRBD2 | TRBV7-2 | CASRSSGVYEQYF | TGTGCCAGCAGGTCTAGCGGGGTCTACGAGCAGTACTTC
- | TRBJ2-1 | - | TRBV11-3 | CASSFTSSYNEQFF | TGTGCCAGCAGCTTTACGAGCTCCTACAATGAGCAGTTCTTC
- | TRBJ2-5 | - | TRBV11-3 | CASSLEGGTQYF | TGTGCCAGCAGCTTAGAGGGGGGGACCCAGTACTTC